The 5 T cell receptor beta chains reported below all come from one sample, sequenced in a study of cytomegalovirus exposure and HLA in healthy donors. Produced via immunoSEQ multiplex PCR; TCRdb's table is partial and in-frame only. The sample lists 200,000 to 300,000 clones, around 90% occurring once. The material sequenced was PBMCs. The origin of the receptors is a woman aged 25 to 39 in good health and CMV-seronegative.

The chain is built from TRBV19 and TRBJ1-1; D ambiguous. V was clipped by 7 bases and J by 0 bases, with 9 bases between them. CDR1 LNHDA and CDR2 SQIVND come from the germline V gene (reference sequence). The CDR3 is 13 residues long. CDR3: CASTLGLNTEAFF. Written as DNA, the CDR3 is TGTGCCAGTACCCTAGGCTTGAACACTGAAGCTTTCTTT.

In this sample, this clone turned up once. The chain combines TRBV27 with TRBJ2-7, with 14 nucleotides matching TRBD2. The CDR3 sequence is 16 residues long. Germline lookup yields CDR1 MNHEY and CDR2 SMNVEV (reference sequence). V shed 0 bases and J 9 bases; nucleotides not matched to a gene: 7. The CDR3 DNA follows: TGTGCCAGCAGTTTATCGAAGACTAGCGGGAGGGTGAGGCAGTACTTC. Translation gives CASSLSKTSGRVRQYF.

The CDR3 loop reads CASTSSGRDYNEQFF. CDR3 DNA sequence: TGTGCCAGCACCTCTAGCGGGAGAGACTACAATGAGCAGTTCTTC. The genes are TRBV11-2 and TRBJ2-1, with 10 bases that match TRBD2. The ends lost 7 bases at V and 3 bases at J; junction bases unmatched: 6. Germline V CDR1 and CDR2: SGHAT, FQNNGV. This CDR3 is 15 amino acids long.

This clone was found once. The chain is built from TRBV2 and TRBJ2-5, with D possibly being TRBD1 (5 bases). The CDR3 covers 13 residues. V was cut by 2 bases and J by 7 bases, with 11 bases left in between. Germline CDR1 SNHLY, CDR2 FYNNEI. DNA for the CDR3: TGTGCCAGCAGTGAACATGGTCAGGGGACCCAGTACTTC. Translating it yields CASSEHGQGTQYF.

The chain links TRBV5-1 to TRBJ2-1, with unresolved D. Germline V gene data show CDR1 as SGHRS and CDR2 as YFSETQ. Trimming cost V 0 bases and J 2 bases, with 6 bases left between them. There are 14 residues in the CDR3. Here the CDR3 reads CASSLEATYNEQFF. As DNA, the CDR3 is TGCGCCAGCAGCTTGGAGGCCACCTACAATGAGCAGTTCTTC. The complete variable domain, with remaining parts taken from reference TRBV5-1 and TRBJ2-1, reads KAGVTQTPRYLIKTRGQQVTLSCSPISGHRSVSWYQQTPGQGLQFLFEYFSETQRNKGNFPGRFSGRQFSNSRSEMNVSTLELGDSALYLCASSLEATYNEQFFGPGTRLTVL.